This T cell receptor beta chain was captured in a study of cytomegalovirus exposure and HLA in healthy donors. J lost 4 bases, V lost 4 bases, and 6 bases had no gene match. The CDR3 is made up of 14 amino acids. Germline loops: CDR1 SGHRS, CDR2 YFSETQ. Broader study findings: Cytomegalovirus-associated TCR beta chains were listed, numbering some 180. Later analysis placed DRB1 highest and HLA-C lowest in TCR association rates, which differed by HLA locus. No immune exposure information besides CMV serostatus was available.

As concerns this clone: The antigen is unknown.

The PCR employed 60 Vbeta primers together with 13 Jbeta primers. Assay: immunoSEQ multiplex PCR; the TCRdb copy retains only in-frame clones and omits some. Seen here are 150,000 to 200,000 clones, 60% to 85% observed once, and the top ten hold 2.5% to 3%. Material: PBMCs. This receptor was taken from a woman aged 50 to 60 in good health and CMV-seropositive. The chain recombines TRBV5-1 with TRBJ2-7; 9 bases match TRBD1. The CDR3 loop reads CASSPGTGRYEQYF. As DNA, the CDR3 is TGCGCCAGCAGCCCAGGGACAGGGAGGTACGAGCAGTACTTC.